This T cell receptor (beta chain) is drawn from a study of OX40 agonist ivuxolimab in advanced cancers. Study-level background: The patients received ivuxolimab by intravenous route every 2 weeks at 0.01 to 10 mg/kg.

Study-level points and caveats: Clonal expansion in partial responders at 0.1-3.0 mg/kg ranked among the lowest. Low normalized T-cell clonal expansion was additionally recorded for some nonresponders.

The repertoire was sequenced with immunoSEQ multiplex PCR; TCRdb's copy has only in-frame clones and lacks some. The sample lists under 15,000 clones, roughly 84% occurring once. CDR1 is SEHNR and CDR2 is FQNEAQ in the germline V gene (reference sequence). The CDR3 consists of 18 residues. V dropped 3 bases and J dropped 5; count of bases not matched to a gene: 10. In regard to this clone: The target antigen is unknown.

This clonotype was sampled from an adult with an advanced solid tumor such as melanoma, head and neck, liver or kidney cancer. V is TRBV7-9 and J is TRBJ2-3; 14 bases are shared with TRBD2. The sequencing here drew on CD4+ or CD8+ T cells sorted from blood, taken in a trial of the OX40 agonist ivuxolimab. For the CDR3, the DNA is TGTGCCAGCAGCTTGGCCGGGACTAGCGGGAGACTTGGAGATACGCAGTATTTT. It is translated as CASSLAGTSGRLGDTQYF.